This T cell receptor (beta chain) was observed in a study of regulatory T cells in long-lasting Graves disease (dated by TCRdb to the early 2020s). In the study overall: Newly diagnosed Graves' disease patients had taken antithyroid drugs for less than 3 months. Persistent Graves' disease patients were compared with newly diagnosed Graves' disease patients by peripheral blood TCR sequencing and RNA sequencing. The study took place in China and was registered as a clinical trial. TCR sequencing covered some 13 persistent and around 20 newly diagnosed Graves' disease patients, some 35 samples in total.

The paper as a whole reports these results and caveats: TRBV28, TRBJ1-2 and TRBJ2-5 were preferentially used in persistent disease, while TRBV20-1 and TRBJ2-1 were favored in newly diagnosed disease. Peripheral blood alone was examined, since thyroid tissue, which constituted the primary lesion, could not be accessed. The authors noted that the small sample size was a limitation that may lower accuracy. Compared with newly diagnosed patients, patients with persistent Graves' disease had lower TCR Shannon entropy and fewer highly expanded clones, which suggests clonal expansion. Sequencing and analysis were restricted to the TCR beta chain. More public clonotypes were shared among persistent patients (under 3,000) than among newly diagnosed patients (966).

V and J are truncated by 3 bases and 4 bases respectively, leaving an intervening sequence of 19 bases. Looking up the germline V gene (reference sequence) yields CDR1 LGHDT and CDR2 YNNKEL. The CDR3 spans 17 residues, from the cysteine through the phenylalanine. The CDR3 DNA has 51 bases and is translated from base 1. Library creation used multiplex PCR. The reads were generated on an Illumina HiSeq 4000. iRepertoire HTBI primers and Arm-PCR amplification of CDR3 regions were used to construct TCR beta libraries. Gel purification was performed on PCR products prior to sequencing. Per the authors' processing: A total of some 60 TRBV and some 13 TRBJ segments were identified across samples and were used for gene usage analysis of CDR3 amino acid clonotypes. Filtered high-quality paired reads were merged into contigs using COPE and FqMerger. BLAST was used to align contigs to the IMGT TRBV, TRBD and TRBJ reference genes, and CDR3 was defined following IMGT. Clonotypes above 0.1% frequency were classified as highly expanded clones. Shannon entropy was used to measure repertoire diversity, and the Gini coefficient was used to measure V-J evenness. A clonotype was considered public if more than one individual shared it. TCRdb trimmed public reads at Q25 via fastp, called clones via MiXCR and kept in-frame beta chains. Each CDR3 protein gets just one entry, which takes the most common genes and DNA from the rows behind it. These V and J calls are TCRdb output, not the study's own analysis. Recorded for this sample are roughly 500,000 distinct CDR3 sequences; approximately 15% of them occurred a single time. In total, the top ten clones hold about 9.1% of the sample.

The meaning of the sample's time point label: newly diagnosed GD, antithyroid drugs for less than 3 months. For both TCR sequencing and RNA sequencing, RNA was extracted from PBMCs in TRIzol. The diagnosis of Graves' disease was made according to American Thyroid Association guidelines. Patients were recruited from an endocrinology department in Xi'an, China. Each patient gave approximately 10 milliliters of peripheral blood, collected in an EDTA anticoagulant tube. PBMCs were isolated by Ficoll Paque Plus density gradient separation without further T cell sorting. An Agilent 2100 Bioanalyzer and agarose gel were used to check RNA quality, while a NanoDrop 2000 measured RNA concentration. In this sample, this clonotype turned up many times. Its antigen is not yet known. Base qualities are missing; no much larger clone stands one base away. This sample was also put to use in a study of T cells in Graves' hyperthyroidism and ophthalmopathy. The second study, in turn, reports: Stable Graves' hyperthyroidism was defined as the absence of progression to ophthalmopathy over 18 months of follow-up. Hyperthyroidism patients were newly diagnosed, had a disease duration of under 2 months, and were aged 18 to 65 years. The study excluded patients with uncontrolled infections, other autoimmune diseases, pregnancy or lactation. Clinical symptoms, serum thyroxine and TRAb, thyroid ultrasound, and orbital computed tomography formed the basis for the diagnoses. For the first round of RT-PCR on the TCR CDR3, the HTBI primer set was used together with the Qiagen OneStep RT-PCR kit. Most expanded thyroid clonotypes (frequency above 0.001) were also detected in blood, suggesting blood repertoires may reflect thyroid immune responses. A model built on a 13 V-J signature distinguished ophthalmopathy from stable hyperthyroidism, reaching 87.88% sensitivity and 81% to 83% specificity in cross-validation and 80%/75% in testing. During validation, the model predicted progression to ophthalmopathy a median of around 7 months ahead of onset, with 60% to 71% sensitivity and 72% to 80% specificity. A discovery cohort of about 100 patients, approximately 44 with Graves' ophthalmopathy and 57 with stable Graves' hyperthyroidism, was used to find distinguishing TCR V-J signatures. Whether ophthalmopathy could be predicted prospectively was tested in an independent validation cohort made up of roughly 20 hyperthyroidism patients plus 17 patients who later progressed to ophthalmopathy. For training and testing, the 100 or so patients in the discovery cohort were randomly divided in a 7:3 ratio. In several Graves' hyperthyroidism patients, the study also compared T-cell repertoires from thyroid tissue with T-cell repertoires from blood. Following sampling, methimazole starting at 30 mg daily was given to hyperthyroidism patients, and high-dose intravenous methylprednisolone was given to ophthalmopathy patients. Libraries were constructed in a second round of multiplex PCR, after which size selection and purification were carried out. Libraries were sequenced paired-end with 100 bp reads on an Illumina HiSeq2000. SOAPnuke was used to process the raw data, with reads discarded if the reads contained adapters or uncalled bases, had a mean Phred below 15, or lacked an exact constant-primer or identifier match. High-quality paired reads were merged using COPE v1.2.5, and each unique nucleotide sequence was defined as a clonotype. MiTCR v1.1 was used to align clonotypes to the IMGT TRBV, TRBD and TRBJ reference segments. Analysis was restricted to V-J combinations with a frequency above 0.0001, which covered 98% to 99.2% of repertoires. The TCS score was defined as F50 (clonal expansion) divided by E x V (chaos), with BLOSUM62-based TCRdist calculated between CDR3 peptides within each V-J. Welch's t-statistics and random forest reduced just over 500 V-J features to roughly 13, which were used in a naive Bayes classifier (R e1071). Sample size was not statistically predetermined, and investigators were not blinded to group allocation. According to the paper, TCR Vbeta CDR3 sequencing was carried out on over 130 peripheral blood samples, which came from around 43 ophthalmopathy, under 80 hyperthyroidism and some 17 progressor patients.

The V gene is TRBV3-1 and the J gene is TRBJ2-1; the D gene is perhaps TRBD1 or TRBD2, as each covers 5 bases. Sequences were derived from peripheral blood mononuclear cells (PBMCs), sampled at new diagnosis, from a patient treated with antithyroid drugs. This clonotype was obtained from a man between 25 and 39 years old with Graves disease. Donor details come from another sample of the same person, matched by shared clones. The nucleotides read TGTGCCAGCAGCCAGGGGGTCGCAATCGACCTATACAATGAGCAGTTCTTC. This translates into CASSQGVAIDLYNEQFF.